Below, one T cell receptor beta chain is given with its context. Its antigen is currently unknown. In each case, RNA was isolated and then reverse transcribed into cDNA as the sequencing template. Method: immunoSEQ multiplex PCR; TCRdb's copy keeps in-frame clones and lacks some. Of fewer than 250,000 clones listed, about three fifths were seen once; the top ten hold approximately 1%. This sample's treatment: oral pan-JAK inhibitor, 5-10 mg twice daily. The data belong to a study of CD8+ T cells in alopecia areata. For the study at large: Treated patients' severity was scored by percentage of affected scalp area. Study results and limitations: Shared TCR sequences were less clear between patients than in mice, possibly partly from HLA diversity. Affected scalp, especially in alopecia totalis/universalis, had a higher clonality than normal scalp did.

The sequence derives from a human donor with alopecia areata. The specimen comprised CD4+ T cells sorted from blood, sampled at week 24, from a patient treated with tofacitinib.

DNA for the CDR3: TGTGCCTGGAGTGCGACAGGGGGCGCCGGGGATGGCTACACCTTC. Translation: CAWSATGGAGDGYTF. V and J are TRBV30 and TRBJ1-2; 10 bases are a match to TRBD1. Germline V gene lookup returns CDR1 GTSNPN and CDR2 SVGIG (reference sequence). The CDR3 runs 15 residues. V gave up 1 base and J gave up 6 bases; unmatched junction bases: 8.